One sample yielded the 13 T cell receptor beta chains listed below, sequenced in a study of cytomegalovirus exposure and HLA in healthy donors. Vbeta (60) and Jbeta (13) primers were used in the PCR. Profiled with immunoSEQ multiplex PCR; TCRdb holds only in-frame clones, not every one. Of about 150,000 clones listed, about 74% are singletons. The sequenced material came from PBMCs. Every receptor here comes from a woman aged 40 to 50 in good health and CMV-seronegative.

The rearrangement joins TRBV18 to TRBJ1-2, with D perhaps TRBD1 (6 bases). Trimming shortened V by 1 base and J by 0 bases, and 9 bases separated the two germline ends. Germline V CDR1 and CDR2: KGHSH, LQKENI. The CDR3 sequence is 15 residues long. CDR3 coding DNA: TGTGCCAGCTCACCACTGGACAGCGCTAACTATGGCTACACCTTC. Translation gives CASSPLDSANYGYTF. Using reference TRBV18 and TRBJ1-2 for the parts outside the CDR3, the full variable domain is NAGVMQNPRHLVRRRGQEARLRCSPMKGHSHVYWYRQLPEEGLKFMVYLQKENIIDESGMPKERFSAEFPKEGPSILRIQQVVRGDSAAYFCASSPLDSANYGYTFGSGTRLTVV.

This rearrangement joins TRBV7-2 to TRBJ1-1; D is undetermined. The V and J ends lost 5 bases and 10 bases respectively, with 20 bases between them. Germline loops: CDR1 SGHTA, CDR2 FQGNSA. The CDR3 contains 14 residues. The CDR3 nucleotides read TGTGCCAGCAGCCTAAGATGGGAGGGCGGTACAGCTTTCTTT. It encodes CASSLRWEGGTAFF.

This clone showed up just a few times. This rearrangement joins TRBV6-5 to TRBJ2-7, with 8 bases lining up with TRBD1. From germline, CDR1 is MNHEY and CDR2 SVGAGI. The CDR3 runs to 14 residues. The ends lost 5 bases at V and 6 bases at J; junction bases unmatched: 9. The CDR3 is CASSANFDRGEQYF. The CDR3 DNA reads as TGTGCCAGCAGTGCCAATTTCGACAGGGGCGAGCAGTACTTC.

V is TRBV30 and J is TRBJ2-2, with D possibly being TRBD1 (5 bases). Germline V CDR1 and CDR2: GTSNPN, SVGIG (reference sequence). The V end lost 0 bases, the J end lost 6 bases, and 8 bases lay between the germline ends. The CDR3 totals 13 residues. The CDR3 nucleotides read TGTGCCTGGAGTGTAGCCAGGGCCGGGGAGCTGTTTTTT. Translating it yields CAWSVARAGELFF.

This clone was recorded once. V is TRBV2 and J is TRBJ2-1, with D possibly being TRBD2 (6 bases). The V and J ends lost 4 bases and 9 bases respectively, with 10 bases between them. The CDR3 runs to 12 residues. From germline, CDR1 is SNHLY and CDR2 FYNNEI. CDR3 protein: CASSASAPEQFF. CDR3 bases: TGTGCCAGCAGTGCTAGCGCCCCTGAGCAGTTCTTC.

V and J are TRBV7-9 and TRBJ1-2; D unclear. V shed 5 bases and J shed 2 bases, with 12 bases lying between them. The CDR3 contains 14 residues. Germline V lookup: CDR1 SEHNR, CDR2 FQNEAQ (reference sequence). CDR3 bases: TGTGCCAGCAGCCCGGGGAGCGGCAACTATGGCTACACCTTC. It encodes CASSPGSGNYGYTF. The full variable domain, in which reference TRBV7-9 and TRBJ1-2 provide the parts outside the CDR3, is DTGVSQNPRHKITKRGQNVTFRCDPISEHNRLYWYRQTLGQGPEFLTYFQNEAQLEKSRLLSDRFSAERPKGSFSTLEIQRTEQGDSAMYLCASSPGSGNYGYTFGSGTRLTVV.

The chain carries TRBV30 and TRBJ1-5; 9 nucleotides match TRBD1. The trim removed 7 bases at V and 5 bases at J, leaving 6 bases unmatched. This CDR3 has 13 residues. Germline CDR1 reads GTSNPN; CDR2 reads SVGIG (reference sequence). Written as DNA, the CDR3 is TGTGCCTCAGGACAGGGGCTTGATCAGCCCCAGCATTTT. Its protein is CASGQGLDQPQHF.

This clone was recorded only once. The chain couples TRBV5-1 to TRBJ2-7, with 9 bases identical to TRBD1. V was pared by 7 bases and J by 2 bases, with 7 bases of the junction left unmatched. The CDR3 runs to 14 residues. Germline CDR1 is SGHRS and CDR2 is YFSETQ. CDR3 residues: CASARDREAYEQYF. The CDR3 DNA is TGCGCCAGCGCCCGGGACAGGGAGGCCTACGAGCAGTACTTC. Filled out from reference TRBV5-1 and TRBJ2-7, the complete variable domain reads KAGVTQTPRYLIKTRGQQVTLSCSPISGHRSVSWYQQTPGQGLQFLFEYFSETQRNKGNFPGRFSGRQFSNSRSEMNVSTLELGDSALYLCASARDREAYEQYFGPGTRLTVT.

The V call is TRBV30, the J call TRBJ1-1; 8 positions match TRBD1. With 5 bases clipped from V and 3 bases from J, the junction kept 8 bases outside the gene matches. Germline V lookup: CDR1 GTSNPN, CDR2 SVGIG (reference sequence). This CDR3 has 14 residues. The CDR3 region has the DNA TGTGCCTGGCTCCACGGGACAGGACACACTGAAGCTTTCTTT. Translating gives CAWLHGTGHTEAFF.

CDR3 sequence (DNA): TGCAGCGTTGAAGGGATCCAGGGGGCTTGGGACACTGAAGCTTTCTTT. Amino acids: CSVEGIQGAWDTEAFF. The gene calls are TRBV29-1 and TRBJ1-1; 8 positions match TRBD1. This CDR3 contains 16 residues. J lost 3 bases, V lost 1 base, and 10 bases had no gene match. CDR1 and CDR2 (germline): SQVTM, ANQGSEA. Using reference TRBV29-1 and TRBJ1-1 for the parts outside the CDR3, the full variable domain is SAVISQKPSRDICQRGTSLTIQCQVDSQVTMMFWYRQQPGQSLTLIATANQGSEATYESGFVIDKFPISRPNLTFSTLTVSNMSPEDSSIYLCSVEGIQGAWDTEAFFGQGTRLTVV.

About this clone itself: The identical CDR3 is also encoded by other nucleotide sequences in the sample. The chain couples TRBV19 to TRBJ1-1; D might be TRBD1 (5 bases). Germline CDR1 LNHDA, CDR2 SQIVND (reference sequence). The V and J ends lost 2 bases and 4 bases respectively, with 8 bases between them. The CDR3 spans 13 residues. This chain's CDR3 is CASSIRGGTEAFF. The CDR3 bases are TGTGCCAGTAGTATAAGGGGAGGCACTGAAGCTTTCTTT.

This clone showed up just once. The J gene is TRBJ1-2, the V gene TRBV29-1; no clear D gene. The germline CDR1 and CDR2 sequences are SQVTM and ANQGSEA. V shed 3 bases and J shed 0 bases, with 11 bases lying between them. CDR3 length: 14 amino acids. In DNA form, the CDR3 reads TGCAGCGTTGACAAGAACACCGCTAACTATGGCTACACCTTC. It codes for CSVDKNTANYGYTF. The whole variable domain, remainder taken from reference TRBV29-1 and TRBJ1-2, is SAVISQKPSRDICQRGTSLTIQCQVDSQVTMMFWYRQQPGQSLTLIATANQGSEATYESGFVIDKFPISRPNLTFSTLTVSNMSPEDSSIYLCSVDKNTANYGYTFGSGTRLTVV.

This chain uses TRBV4-1 with TRBJ1-4; tentative D call: TRBD1 (6 bases). Trimming stripped 4 bases from V and 3 bases from J, with 15 bases between. Germline V gives CDR1 MGHRA, CDR2 YSYEKL. The CDR3 length is 16 residues. CDR3 in amino acids: CASSLRLGTPNEKLFF. DNA for the CDR3: TGCGCCAGCAGCCTTCGACTTGGGACACCTAATGAAAAACTGTTTTTT.